This TCR beta chain comes out of a study of blood T cells in healthy people across ages. Trimming removed 1 base at V and 0 bases at J, with 7 bases between. This CDR3 is 16 amino acids long. Germline assignment: CDR1 SGHVS and CDR2 FNYEAQ. Combining a sample-barcoded 5' primer with a J-beta primer mix, a second PCR ran for roughly 7 to 12 cycles. TCRdb used MiXCR to reprocess the 5' RACE reads, holding one entry per CDR3 protein. The sample holds 1.6 million or so distinct CDR3 sequences, roughly a third seen once. This clonotype turned up a few times. This TCR was recovered from a woman in her 30s in good health. Sequencing used blood. The genes are TRBV7-6 and TRBJ1-6; no reliable D call. CDR3 nucleotides: TGTGCCAGCAGCTTAGAGGCAGGCTCCTATAATTCACCCCTCCACTTT. Translated: CASSLEAGSYNSPLHF.